Following are 6 T cell receptor beta chains from one sample sequenced in a study of shared clonotypes between healthy human individuals. The assay was immunoSEQ multiplex PCR, and TCRdb's table has in-frame clones only and misses some. This sample has a few million clones, with 90% to 95% found just once. Specimen: naive CD4+ T cells from PBMCs. Noted subset: CD45RA+ positively selected. All receptors derive from a man aged 18 to 35 in good health. Some clones in this sample may be carry-over from other donors' samples.

The genes are TRBV6-1 and TRBJ1-5, with D uncertain. The length of the CDR3 is 15 residues. V dropped 5 bases and J dropped 0 bases, with 11 bases sitting between them. The germline CDR1 and CDR2 sequences are MNHNS and SASEGT. DNA for the CDR3: TGTGCCAGCAGTCAAGGGCTCTCTAGCAATCAGCCCCAGCATTTT. This sequence encodes CASSQGLSSNQPQHF.

The chain links TRBV28 to TRBJ1-1; 7 bases fit TRBD1. CDR3 length equals 17 residues. Trimming took 3 bases from V and 4 from J; bases not matched to a gene: 14. The germline gives CDR1 MDHEN, CDR2 SYDVKM. CDR3 loop: CASSLIIYRGRGTEAFF. The DNA for the CDR3 is TGTGCCAGCAGTTTGATAATTTACAGGGGACGGGGCACTGAAGCTTTCTTT.

This chain links TRBV10-1 with TRBJ2-1; 11 nucleotides line up with TRBD2. The trim removed 8 bases at V and 4 bases at J, leaving 16 bases unmatched. Germline lookup yields CDR1 WNHNN and CDR2 SYGVQD (reference sequence). This CDR3 has 18 residues. Here the CDR3 reads CASPRMTKGLAEYNEQFF. The CDR3 nucleotides are TGCGCCAGCCCCCGGATGACCAAGGGACTAGCGGAGTACAATGAGCAGTTCTTC.

V and J are TRBV19 and TRBJ2-3; the match to TRBD1 covers 8 bases. The germline V gene has CDR1 LNHDA and CDR2 SQIVND (reference sequence). The CDR3 length is 16 residues. V lost 2 bases, J lost 6 bases, and 10 bases stayed unmatched. The CDR3 reads CASSILGAGGADTQYF. CDR3 DNA: TGTGCCAGTAGTATATTAGGGGCAGGGGGCGCGGATACGCAGTATTTT.

A remark on this clone: Other nucleotide sequences from this sample produce the same CDR3. The CDR3 DNA reads as TGTGCCAGTAGTACCGGACAGCTCAATCAGCCCCAGCATTTT. This sequence encodes CASSTGQLNQPQHF. This chain joins TRBV19 and TRBJ1-5, with a possible D match to TRBD1 (6 bases). Trimming took off 4 bases at V and 3 bases at J, with 10 bases between the two ends. The CDR3 has 14 amino acids. Germline CDR1 reads LNHDA; CDR2 reads SQIVND (reference sequence).

This rearrangement joins TRBV7-2 to TRBJ2-3, with D tentatively TRBD2 (6 bases). With 5 bases removed from V and 0 bases from J, the gap between germline ends came to 15 bases. This CDR3 comprises 16 residues. The germline V gene encodes CDR1 SGHTA and CDR2 FQGNSA. The CDR3 DNA reads as TGTGCCAGCAGCGCGGGGCGACAATCTAGCACAGATACGCAGTATTTT. This encodes CASSAGRQSSTDTQYF. Using reference TRBV7-2 and TRBJ2-3 for the parts outside the CDR3, the full variable domain is GAGVSQSPSNKVTEKGKDVELRCDPISGHTALYWYRQSLGQGLEFLIYFQGNSAPDKSGLPSDRFSAERTGGSVSTLTIQRTQQEDSAVYLCASSAGRQSSTDTQYFGPGTRLTVL.